This T cell receptor beta chain originates from a study of PD-1 blockade in classical Hodgkin lymphoma. TCRdb's copy holds only in-frame clones and misses some; the assay was immunoSEQ multiplex PCR. The sample lists approximately 100,000 clones; roughly 92% were seen once. Germline V gene lookup returns CDR1 SGHDN and CDR2 FVKESK. The CDR3 extends over 17 amino acids. V lost 4 bases, J lost 0 bases, and 4 bases stayed unmatched. Every one of the patients relapsed after autologous stem cell transplantation (brentuximab vedotin exposure was variable). This sequence originates from a human donor with classical Hodgkin lymphoma. The V call is TRBV14, the J call TRBJ2-1; TRBD2 matches 12 bases. The specimen was peripheral blood mononuclear cells (PBMCs), collected at baseline. The CDR3 DNA sequence: TGTGCCAGCAGCCTCGGACTAGCGGGGAGCTCCTACAATGAGCAGTTCTTC. Residues: CASSLGLAGSSYNEQFF.